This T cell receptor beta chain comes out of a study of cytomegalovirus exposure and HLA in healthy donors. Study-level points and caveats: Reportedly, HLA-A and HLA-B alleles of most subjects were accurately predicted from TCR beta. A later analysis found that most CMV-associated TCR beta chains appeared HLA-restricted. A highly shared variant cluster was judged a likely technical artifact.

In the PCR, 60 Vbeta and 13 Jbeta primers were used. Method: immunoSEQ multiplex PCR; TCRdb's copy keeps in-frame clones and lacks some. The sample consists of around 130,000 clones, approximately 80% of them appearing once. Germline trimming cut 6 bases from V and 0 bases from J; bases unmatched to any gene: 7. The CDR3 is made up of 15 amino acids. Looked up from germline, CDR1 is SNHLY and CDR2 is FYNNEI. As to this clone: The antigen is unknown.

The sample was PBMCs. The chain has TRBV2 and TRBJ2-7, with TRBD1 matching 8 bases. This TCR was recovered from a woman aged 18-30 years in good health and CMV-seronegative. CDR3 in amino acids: CASRQGAGSSYEQYF. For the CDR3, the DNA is TGTGCCAGCAGGCAGGGGGCGGGTAGCTCCTACGAGCAGTACTTC.